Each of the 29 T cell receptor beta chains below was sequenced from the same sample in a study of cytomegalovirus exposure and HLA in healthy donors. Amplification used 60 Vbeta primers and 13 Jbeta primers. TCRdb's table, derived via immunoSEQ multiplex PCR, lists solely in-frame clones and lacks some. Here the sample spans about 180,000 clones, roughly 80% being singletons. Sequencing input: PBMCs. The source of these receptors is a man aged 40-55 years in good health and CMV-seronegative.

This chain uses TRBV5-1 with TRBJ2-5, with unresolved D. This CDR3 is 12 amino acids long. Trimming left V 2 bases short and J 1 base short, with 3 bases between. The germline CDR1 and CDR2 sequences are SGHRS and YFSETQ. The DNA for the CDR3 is TGCGCCAGCAGCTTCAGCCAAGAGACCCAGTACTTC. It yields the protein CASSFSQETQYF. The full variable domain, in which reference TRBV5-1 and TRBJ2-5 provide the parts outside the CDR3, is KAGVTQTPRYLIKTRGQQVTLSCSPISGHRSVSWYQQTPGQGLQFLFEYFSETQRNKGNFPGRFSGRQFSNSRSEMNVSTLELGDSALYLCASSFSQETQYFGPGTRLLVL.

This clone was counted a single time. CDR3 sequence (DNA): TGCAGCGCCTCCAGTGGACAGACTGAAGCTTTCTTT. Amino acid sequence: CSASSGQTEAFF. The V gene is TRBV29-1, the J gene TRBJ1-1, with a weak D call TRBD1 (6 bases). The CDR3 is 12 residues long. The V end was cut by 7 bases, the J end by 5 bases, with 14 bases between. The germline V gene encodes CDR1 SQVTM and CDR2 ANQGSEA.

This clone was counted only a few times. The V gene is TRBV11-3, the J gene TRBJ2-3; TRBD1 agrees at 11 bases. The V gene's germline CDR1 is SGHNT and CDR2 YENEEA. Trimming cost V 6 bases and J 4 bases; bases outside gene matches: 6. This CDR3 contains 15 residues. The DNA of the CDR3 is TGTGCCAGCAGTTGGGGACAGGGGGTCGCAGATACGCAGTATTTT. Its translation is CASSWGQGVADTQYF.

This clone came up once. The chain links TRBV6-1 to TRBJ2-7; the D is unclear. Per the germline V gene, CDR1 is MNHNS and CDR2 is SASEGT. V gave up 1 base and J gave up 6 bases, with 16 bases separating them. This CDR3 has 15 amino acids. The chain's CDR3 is CASSEGATSPFEQYF. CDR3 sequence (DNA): TGTGCCAGCAGTGAAGGGGCTACAAGCCCCTTCGAGCAGTACTTC.

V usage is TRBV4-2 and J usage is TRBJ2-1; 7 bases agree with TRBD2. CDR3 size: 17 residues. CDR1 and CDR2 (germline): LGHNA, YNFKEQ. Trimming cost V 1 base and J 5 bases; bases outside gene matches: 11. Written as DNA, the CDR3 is TGTGCCAGCAGCCAAGGGCGCGGCGGGAGTCTCGACAATGAGCAGTTCTTC. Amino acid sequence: CASSQGRGGSLDNEQFF.

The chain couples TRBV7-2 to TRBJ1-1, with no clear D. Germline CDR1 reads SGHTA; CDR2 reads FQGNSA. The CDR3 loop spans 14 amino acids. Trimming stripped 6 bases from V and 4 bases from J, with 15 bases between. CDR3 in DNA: TGTGCCAGCAGATCTAGCCTGGGTAGCACTGAAGCTTTCTTT. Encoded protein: CASRSSLGSTEAFF.

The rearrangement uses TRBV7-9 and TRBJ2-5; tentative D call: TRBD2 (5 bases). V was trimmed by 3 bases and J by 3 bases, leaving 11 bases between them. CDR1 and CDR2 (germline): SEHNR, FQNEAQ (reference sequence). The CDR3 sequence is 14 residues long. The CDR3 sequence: CASSFSGYKETQYF. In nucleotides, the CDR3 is TGTGCCAGCAGCTTTTCGGGATACAAAGAGACCCAGTACTTC.

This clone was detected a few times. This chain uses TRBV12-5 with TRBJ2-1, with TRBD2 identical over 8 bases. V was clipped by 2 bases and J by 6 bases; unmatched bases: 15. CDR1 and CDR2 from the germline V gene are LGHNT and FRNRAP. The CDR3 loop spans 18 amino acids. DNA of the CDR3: TGTGCTAGTGGTTTGCCCGCACGGGGGGGCAGGATGAGCAATGAGCAGTTCTTC. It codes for CASGLPARGGRMSNEQFF. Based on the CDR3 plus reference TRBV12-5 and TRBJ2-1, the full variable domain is DARVTQTPRHKVTEMGQEVTMRCQPILGHNTVFWYRQTMMQGLELLAYFRNRAPLDDSGMPKDRFSAEMPDATLATLKIQPSEPRDSAVYFCASGLPARGGRMSNEQFFGPGTRLTVL.

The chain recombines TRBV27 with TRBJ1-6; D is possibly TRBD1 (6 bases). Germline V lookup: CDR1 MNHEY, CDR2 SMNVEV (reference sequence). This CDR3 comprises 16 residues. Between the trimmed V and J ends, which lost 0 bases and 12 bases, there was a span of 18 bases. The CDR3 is CASSLSGSAGALPLHF. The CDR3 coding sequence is TGTGCCAGCAGTTTATCGGGCTCGGCAGGGGCACTACCCCTCCACTTT.

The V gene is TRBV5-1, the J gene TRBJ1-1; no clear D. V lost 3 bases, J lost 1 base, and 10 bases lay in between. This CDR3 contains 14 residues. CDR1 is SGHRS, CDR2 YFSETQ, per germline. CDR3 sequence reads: CASSWEGRNTEAFF. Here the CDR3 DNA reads TGCGCCAGCAGCTGGGAGGGTCGGAACACTGAAGCTTTCTTT.

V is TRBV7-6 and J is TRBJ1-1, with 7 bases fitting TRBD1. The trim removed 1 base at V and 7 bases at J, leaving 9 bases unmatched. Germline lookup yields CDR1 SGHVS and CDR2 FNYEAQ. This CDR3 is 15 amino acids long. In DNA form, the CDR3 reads TGTGCCAGCAGCTTAGGAGCCGAGGGGGCTGGTGAAGCTTTCTTT. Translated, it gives CASSLGAEGAGEAFF.

CDR3 protein: CASSVQEGADTQYF. CDR3 in DNA: TGTGCCAGCAGCGTACAAGAGGGAGCAGATACGCAGTATTTT. This chain links TRBV9 with TRBJ2-3; D is possibly TRBD2 (5 bases). There are 14 residues in the CDR3. Between the trimmed V and J ends, which lost 1 base and 4 bases, there was a span of 10 bases. CDR1 is SGDLS, CDR2 YYNGEE, per germline.

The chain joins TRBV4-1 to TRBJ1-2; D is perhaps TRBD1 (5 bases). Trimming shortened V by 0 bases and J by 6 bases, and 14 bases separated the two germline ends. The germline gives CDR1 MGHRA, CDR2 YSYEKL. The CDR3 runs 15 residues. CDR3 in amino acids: CASSQDSSGLNGYTF. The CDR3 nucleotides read TGCGCCAGCAGCCAAGATTCCTCAGGGCTGAATGGCTACACCTTC.

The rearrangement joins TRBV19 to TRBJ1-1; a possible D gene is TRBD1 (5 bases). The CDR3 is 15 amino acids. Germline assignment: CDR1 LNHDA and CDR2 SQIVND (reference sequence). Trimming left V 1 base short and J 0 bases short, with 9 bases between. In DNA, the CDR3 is TGTGCCAGTAGTATAGGGGGGGTGATGAACACTGAAGCTTTCTTT. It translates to CASSIGGVMNTEAFF.

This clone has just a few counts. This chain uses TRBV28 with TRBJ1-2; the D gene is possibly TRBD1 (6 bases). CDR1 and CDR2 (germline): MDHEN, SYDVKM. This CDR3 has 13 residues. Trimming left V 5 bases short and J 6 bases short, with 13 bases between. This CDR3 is CASSSRGPDGYTF. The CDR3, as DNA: TGTGCCAGCAGTAGCAGGGGACCCGATGGCTACACCTTC.

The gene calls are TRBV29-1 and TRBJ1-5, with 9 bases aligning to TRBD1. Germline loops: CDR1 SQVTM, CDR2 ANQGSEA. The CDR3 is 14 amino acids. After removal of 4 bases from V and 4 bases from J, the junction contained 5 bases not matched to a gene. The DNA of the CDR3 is TGCAGCGTTGGTGGGGGACAGGGTAATCAGCCCCAGCATTTT. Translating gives CSVGGGQGNQPQHF. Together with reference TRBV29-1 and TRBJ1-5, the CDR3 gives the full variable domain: SAVISQKPSRDICQRGTSLTIQCQVDSQVTMMFWYRQQPGQSLTLIATANQGSEATYESGFVIDKFPISRPNLTFSTLTVSNMSPEDSSIYLCSVGGGQGNQPQHFGDGTRLSIL.

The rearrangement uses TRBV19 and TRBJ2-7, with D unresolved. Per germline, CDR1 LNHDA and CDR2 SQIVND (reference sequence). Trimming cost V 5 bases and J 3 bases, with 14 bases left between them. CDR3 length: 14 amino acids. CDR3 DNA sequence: TGTGCCAGTAGTCCGAGGAGAAGTTTCTACGAGCAGTACTTC. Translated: CASSPRRSFYEQYF.

The CDR3 reads CASSQGTGLDTGELFF. DNA of the CDR3: TGCGCCAGCAGCCAGGGCACAGGGTTGGACACCGGGGAGCTGTTTTTT. V usage is TRBV4-1 and J usage is TRBJ2-2, with D possibly being TRBD1 (6 bases). The CDR3 has 16 amino acids. The germline V and J ends were trimmed by 3 bases and 3 bases, with 14 bases remaining between them. CDR1 and CDR2 from the germline V gene are MGHRA and YSYEKL.

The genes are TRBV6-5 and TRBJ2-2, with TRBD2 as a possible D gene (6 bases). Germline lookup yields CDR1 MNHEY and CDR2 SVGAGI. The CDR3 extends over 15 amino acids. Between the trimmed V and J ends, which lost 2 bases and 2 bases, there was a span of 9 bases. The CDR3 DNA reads TGTGCCAGCAGTTACAGGGGACTTAACACCGGGGAGCTGTTTTTT. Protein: CASSYRGLNTGELFF.

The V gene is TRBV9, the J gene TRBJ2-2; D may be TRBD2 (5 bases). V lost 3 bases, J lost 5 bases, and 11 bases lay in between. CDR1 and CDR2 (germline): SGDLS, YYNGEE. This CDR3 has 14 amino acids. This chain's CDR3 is CASSARGKTGELFF. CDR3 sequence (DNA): TGTGCCAGCAGCGCCAGAGGGAAAACCGGGGAGCTGTTTTTT.

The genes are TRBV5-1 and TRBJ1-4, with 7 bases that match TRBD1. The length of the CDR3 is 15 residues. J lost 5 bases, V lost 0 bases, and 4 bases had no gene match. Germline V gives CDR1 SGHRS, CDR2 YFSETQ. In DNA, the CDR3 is TGCGCCAGCAGCTTGGGACAGGGCAACAATGAAAAACTGTTTTTT. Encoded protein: CASSLGQGNNEKLFF.

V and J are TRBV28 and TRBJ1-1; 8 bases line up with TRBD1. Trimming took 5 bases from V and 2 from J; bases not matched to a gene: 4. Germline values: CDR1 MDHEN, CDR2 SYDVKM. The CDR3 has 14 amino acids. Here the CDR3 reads CASSLGQGNTEAFF. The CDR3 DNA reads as TGTGCCAGCAGTCTTGGACAGGGCAACACTGAAGCTTTCTTT.

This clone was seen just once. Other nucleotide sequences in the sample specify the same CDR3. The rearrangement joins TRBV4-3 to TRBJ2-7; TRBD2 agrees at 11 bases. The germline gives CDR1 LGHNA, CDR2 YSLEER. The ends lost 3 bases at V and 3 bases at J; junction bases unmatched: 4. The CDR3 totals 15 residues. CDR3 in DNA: TGCGCCAGCAGCCAGCTAGCGGGAGGAGTCTACGAGCAGTACTTC. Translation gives CASSQLAGGVYEQYF.

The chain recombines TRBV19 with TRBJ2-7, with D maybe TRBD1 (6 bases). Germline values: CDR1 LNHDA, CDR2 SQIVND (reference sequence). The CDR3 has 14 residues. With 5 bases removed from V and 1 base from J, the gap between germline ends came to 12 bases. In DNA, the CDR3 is TGTGCCAGTAGTCACAGGGACCCGTCCTACGAGCAGTACTTC. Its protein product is CASSHRDPSYEQYF.

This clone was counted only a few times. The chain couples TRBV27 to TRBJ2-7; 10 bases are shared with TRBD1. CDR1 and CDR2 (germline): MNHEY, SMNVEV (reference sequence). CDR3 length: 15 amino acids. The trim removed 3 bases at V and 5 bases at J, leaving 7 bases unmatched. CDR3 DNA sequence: TGTGCCAGCAGTTTCCTAGGGACAGGGGTGAACGAGCAGTACTTC. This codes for CASSFLGTGVNEQYF.

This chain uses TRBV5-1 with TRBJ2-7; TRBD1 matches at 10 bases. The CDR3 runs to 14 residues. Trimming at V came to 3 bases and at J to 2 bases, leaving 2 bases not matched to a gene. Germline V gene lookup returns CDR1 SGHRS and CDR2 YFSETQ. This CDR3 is CASSWDRGPYEQYF. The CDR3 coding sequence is TGCGCCAGCAGCTGGGACAGGGGCCCCTACGAGCAGTACTTC.

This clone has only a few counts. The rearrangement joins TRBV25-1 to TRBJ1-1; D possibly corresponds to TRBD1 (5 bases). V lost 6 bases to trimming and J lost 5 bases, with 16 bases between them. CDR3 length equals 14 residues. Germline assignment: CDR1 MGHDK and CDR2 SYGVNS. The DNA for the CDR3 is TGTGCCAGCAGCGGCCTAGGGGCAGGGACTGAAGCTTTCTTT. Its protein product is CASSGLGAGTEAFF.

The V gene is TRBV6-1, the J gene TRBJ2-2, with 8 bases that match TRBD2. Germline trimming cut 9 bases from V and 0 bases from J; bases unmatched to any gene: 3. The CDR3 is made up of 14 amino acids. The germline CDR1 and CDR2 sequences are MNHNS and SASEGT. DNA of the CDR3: TGTGCCAGTGGGGGACTAGCGAACACCGGGGAGCTGTTTTTT. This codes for CASGGLANTGELFF.

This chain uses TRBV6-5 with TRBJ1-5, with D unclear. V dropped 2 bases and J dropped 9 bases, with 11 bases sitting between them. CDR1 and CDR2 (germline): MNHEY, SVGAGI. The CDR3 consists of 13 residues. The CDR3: CASSYEAAGPQHF. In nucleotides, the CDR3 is TGTGCCAGCAGTTACGAGGCGGCTGGGCCCCAGCATTTT.